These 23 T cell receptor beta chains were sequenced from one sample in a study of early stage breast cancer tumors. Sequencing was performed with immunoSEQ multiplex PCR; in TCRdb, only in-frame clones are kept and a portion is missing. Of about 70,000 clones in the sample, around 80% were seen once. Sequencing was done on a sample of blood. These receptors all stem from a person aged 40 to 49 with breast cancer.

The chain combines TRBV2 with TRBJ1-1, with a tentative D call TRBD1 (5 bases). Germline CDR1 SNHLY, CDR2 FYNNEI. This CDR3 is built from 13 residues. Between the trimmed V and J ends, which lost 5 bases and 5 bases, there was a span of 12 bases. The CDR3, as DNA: TGTGCCAGCAGTTCAAGGGGAGGTACTGAAGCTTTCTTT. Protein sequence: CASSSRGGTEAFF.

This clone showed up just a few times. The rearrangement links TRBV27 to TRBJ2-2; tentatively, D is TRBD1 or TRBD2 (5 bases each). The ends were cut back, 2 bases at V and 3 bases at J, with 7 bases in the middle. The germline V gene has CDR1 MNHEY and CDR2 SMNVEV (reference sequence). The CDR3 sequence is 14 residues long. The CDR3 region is CASSLVGDTGELFF. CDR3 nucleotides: TGTGCCAGCAGTTTAGTGGGGGACACCGGGGAGCTGTTTTTT.

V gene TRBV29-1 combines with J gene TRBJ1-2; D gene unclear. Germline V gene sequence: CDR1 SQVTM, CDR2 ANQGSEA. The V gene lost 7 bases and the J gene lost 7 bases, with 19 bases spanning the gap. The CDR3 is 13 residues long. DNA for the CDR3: TGCAGCGCCAGAGCGGGCTCCCTGCTTGGCTACACCTTC. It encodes CSARAGSLLGYTF.

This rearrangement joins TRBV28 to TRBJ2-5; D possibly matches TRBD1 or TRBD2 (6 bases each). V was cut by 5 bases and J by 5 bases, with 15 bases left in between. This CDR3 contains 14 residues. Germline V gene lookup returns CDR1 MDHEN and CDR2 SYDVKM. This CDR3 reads CASSPRGVRETQYF. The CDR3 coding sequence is TGTGCCAGCAGTCCAAGGGGGGTAAGGGAGACCCAGTACTTC.

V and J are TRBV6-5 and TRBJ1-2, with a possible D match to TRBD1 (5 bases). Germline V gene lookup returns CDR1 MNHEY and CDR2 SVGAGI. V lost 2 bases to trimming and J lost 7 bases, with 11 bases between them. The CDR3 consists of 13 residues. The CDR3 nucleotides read TGTGCCAGCAGTTACACCCAGGGTTCTGGCTACACCTTC. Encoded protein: CASSYTQGSGYTF.

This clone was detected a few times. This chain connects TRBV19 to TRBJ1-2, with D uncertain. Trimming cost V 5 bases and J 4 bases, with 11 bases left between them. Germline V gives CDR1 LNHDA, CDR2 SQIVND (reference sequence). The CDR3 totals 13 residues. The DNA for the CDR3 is TGTGCCAGTAGTCGCAGTGAGAGCTATGGCTACACCTTC. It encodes CASSRSESYGYTF.

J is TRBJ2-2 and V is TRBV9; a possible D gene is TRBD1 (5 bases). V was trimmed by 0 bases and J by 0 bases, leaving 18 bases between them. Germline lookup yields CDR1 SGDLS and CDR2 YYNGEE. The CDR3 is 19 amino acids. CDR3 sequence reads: CASSVAGQGIPANTGELFF. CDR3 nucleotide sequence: TGTGCCAGCAGCGTAGCAGGGCAGGGAATCCCCGCGAACACCGGGGAGCTGTTTTTT.

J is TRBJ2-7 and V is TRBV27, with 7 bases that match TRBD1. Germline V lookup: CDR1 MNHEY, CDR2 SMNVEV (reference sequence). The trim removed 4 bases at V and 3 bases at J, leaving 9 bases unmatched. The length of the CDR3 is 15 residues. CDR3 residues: CASSSLGQAFYEQYF. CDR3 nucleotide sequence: TGTGCCAGCAGTTCCCTCGGACAGGCCTTCTACGAGCAGTACTTC.

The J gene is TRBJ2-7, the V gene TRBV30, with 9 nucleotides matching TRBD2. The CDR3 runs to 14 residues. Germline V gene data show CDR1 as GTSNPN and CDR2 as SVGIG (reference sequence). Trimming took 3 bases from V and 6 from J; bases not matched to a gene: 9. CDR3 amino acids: CAWRWREGRVEQYF. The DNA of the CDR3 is TGTGCCTGGAGGTGGCGGGAGGGCCGAGTCGAGCAGTACTTC.

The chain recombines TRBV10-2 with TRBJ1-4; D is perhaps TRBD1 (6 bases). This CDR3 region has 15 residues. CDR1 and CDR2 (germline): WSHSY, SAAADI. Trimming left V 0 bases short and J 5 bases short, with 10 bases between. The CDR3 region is CASSESGGPNEKLFF. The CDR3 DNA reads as TGCGCCAGCAGTGAGTCGGGGGGCCCGAATGAAAAACTGTTTTTT.

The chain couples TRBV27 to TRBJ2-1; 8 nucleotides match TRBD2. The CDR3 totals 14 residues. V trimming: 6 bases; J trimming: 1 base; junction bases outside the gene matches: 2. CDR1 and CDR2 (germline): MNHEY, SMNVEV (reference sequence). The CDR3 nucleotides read TGTGCCAGCAGGGGACTAGGTTCCTACAATGAGCAGTTCTTC. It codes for CASRGLGSYNEQFF.

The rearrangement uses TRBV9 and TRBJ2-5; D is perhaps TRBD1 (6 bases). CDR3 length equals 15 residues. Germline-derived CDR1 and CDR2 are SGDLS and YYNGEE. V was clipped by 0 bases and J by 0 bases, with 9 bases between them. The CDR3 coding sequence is TGTGCCAGCAGCGTAGAAGGGGGATACCAAGAGACCCAGTACTTC. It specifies CASSVEGGYQETQYF.

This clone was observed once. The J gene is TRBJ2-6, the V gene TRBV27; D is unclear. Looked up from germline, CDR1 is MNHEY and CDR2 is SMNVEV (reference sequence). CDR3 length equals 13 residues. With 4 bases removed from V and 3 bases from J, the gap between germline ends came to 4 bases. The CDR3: CASSSNGANVLTF. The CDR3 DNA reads TGTGCCAGCAGTTCGAATGGGGCCAACGTCCTGACTTTC.

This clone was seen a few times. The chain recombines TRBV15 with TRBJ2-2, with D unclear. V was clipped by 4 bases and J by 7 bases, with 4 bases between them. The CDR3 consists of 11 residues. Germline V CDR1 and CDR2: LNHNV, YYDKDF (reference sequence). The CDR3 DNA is TGTGCCACCAGCAATTACGGGGAGCTGTTTTTT. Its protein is CATSNYGELFF.

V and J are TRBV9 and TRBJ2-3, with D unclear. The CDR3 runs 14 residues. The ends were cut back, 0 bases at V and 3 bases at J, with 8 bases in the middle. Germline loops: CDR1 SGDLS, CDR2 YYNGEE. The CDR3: CASSVAVETDTQYF. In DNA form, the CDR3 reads TGTGCCAGCAGCGTAGCTGTGGAAACAGATACGCAGTATTTT.

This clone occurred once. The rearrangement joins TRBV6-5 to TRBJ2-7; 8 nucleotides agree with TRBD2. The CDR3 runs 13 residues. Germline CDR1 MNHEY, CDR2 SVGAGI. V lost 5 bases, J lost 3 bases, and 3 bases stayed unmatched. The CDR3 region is CASSRLALYEQYF. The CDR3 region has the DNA TGTGCCAGCAGTAGACTAGCGCTCTACGAGCAGTACTTC.

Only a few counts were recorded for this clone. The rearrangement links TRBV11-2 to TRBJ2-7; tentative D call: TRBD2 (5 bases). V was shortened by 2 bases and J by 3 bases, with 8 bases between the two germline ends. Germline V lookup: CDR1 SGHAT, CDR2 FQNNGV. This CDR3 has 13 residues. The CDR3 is CASSLSRGYEQYF. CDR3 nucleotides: TGTGCCAGCAGCTTATCTCGGGGCTACGAGCAGTACTTC.

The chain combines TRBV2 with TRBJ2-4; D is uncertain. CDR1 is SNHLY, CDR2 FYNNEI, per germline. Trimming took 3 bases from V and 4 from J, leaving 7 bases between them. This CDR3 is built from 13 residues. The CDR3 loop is CASSDSRKNIQYF. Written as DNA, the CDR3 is TGTGCCAGCAGTGACTCACGGAAAAACATTCAGTACTTC.

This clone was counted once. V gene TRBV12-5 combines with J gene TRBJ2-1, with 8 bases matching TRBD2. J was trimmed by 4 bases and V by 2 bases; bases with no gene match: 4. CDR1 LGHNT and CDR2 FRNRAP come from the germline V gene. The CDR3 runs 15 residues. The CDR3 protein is CASGLTSGAYNEQFF. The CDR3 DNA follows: TGTGCTAGTGGTTTGACTAGCGGAGCATACAATGAGCAGTTCTTC.

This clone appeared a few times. CDR3 coding DNA: TGTGCCAGCAGCCGAGGGGGAGGTGCCTACAATGAGCAGTTCTTC. Protein: CASSRGGGAYNEQFF. The V call is TRBV9, the J call TRBJ2-1; D tentatively reads TRBD1 or TRBD2 (6 bases each). Per germline, CDR1 SGDLS and CDR2 YYNGEE. The length of the CDR3 is 15 residues. With 4 bases removed from V and 2 bases from J, the gap between germline ends came to 13 bases.

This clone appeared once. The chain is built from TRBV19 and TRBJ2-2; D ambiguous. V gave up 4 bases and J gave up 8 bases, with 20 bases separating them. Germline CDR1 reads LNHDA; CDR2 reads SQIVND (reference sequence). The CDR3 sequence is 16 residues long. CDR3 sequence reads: CASSTDQHGRRGELFF. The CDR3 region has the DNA TGTGCCAGTAGTACCGACCAACACGGAAGGAGAGGGGAGCTGTTTTTT.

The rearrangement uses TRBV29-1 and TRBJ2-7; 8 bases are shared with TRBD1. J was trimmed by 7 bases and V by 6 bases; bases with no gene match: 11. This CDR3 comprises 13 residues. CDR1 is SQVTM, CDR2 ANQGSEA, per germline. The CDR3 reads CSVHGQGVKEQYF. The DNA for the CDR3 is TGCAGCGTGCACGGACAGGGAGTTAAGGAGCAGTACTTC.

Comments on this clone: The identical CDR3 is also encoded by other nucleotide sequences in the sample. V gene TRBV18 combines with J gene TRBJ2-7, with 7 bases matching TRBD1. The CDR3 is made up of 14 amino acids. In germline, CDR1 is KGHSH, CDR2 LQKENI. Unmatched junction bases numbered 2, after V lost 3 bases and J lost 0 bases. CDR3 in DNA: TGTGCCAGCTCACCGGGACAGAGCTCCTACGAGCAGTACTTC. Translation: CASSPGQSSYEQYF.